A selection of T cell receptor beta chains follows, all from one sample in a study of shared clonotypes between healthy human individuals. The repertoire was sequenced with immunoSEQ multiplex PCR; TCRdb's copy has only in-frame clones and lacks some. This table holds around 2.1 million clones, around 93% found once. Sequenced input: naive CD8+ T cells from PBMCs. Source of these receptors: a man between 18 and 35 years old in good health. Some clones in this sample may be carry-over from other donors' samples. CDR3s include the opening cysteine and the closing phenylalanine or tryptophan. D genes are given only for firm matches. A row's size may be missing; if present it is once, few, many or a size class.

TRBV30	once	TRBJ1-1	NA	TGTGCCTGGAGTGTGGTTCGGAACGCTGAAGCTTTCTTT	CAWSVVRNAEAFF
TRBV7-9	NA	TRBJ2-7	NA	TGTGCCAGCAGCCCCCGTTTAGCGAGAGACTACGAGCAGTACTTC	CASSPRLARDYEQYF
TRBV11-2	NA	TRBJ1-5	NA	TGTGCCAGCAGCTTGTCAGGGGCAATCTATCAGCCCCAGCATTTT	CASSLSGAIYQPQHF
TRBV14	NA	TRBJ1-1	NA	TGTGCCAGCAGCCCAAGAACCGTTACAGGACTTAACACTGAAGCTTTCTTT	CASSPRTVTGLNTEAFF
TRBV9	NA	TRBJ2-7	NA	TGTGCCAGCAGCGTAAGTTCCGGGACGTCGGAACTATCGGGCGAGCAGTACTTC	CASSVSSGTSELSGEQYF
TRBV5-1	NA	TRBJ2-3	TRBD2	TGCGCCAGCAGCTTGACTAGCGGGAGTACCACAGATACGCAGTATTTT	CASSLTSGSTTDTQYF
TRBV19	once	TRBJ2-7	TRBD1	TGTGCCAGTAGTATACGGGTACAGGGGAATCTCTACGAGCAGTACTTC	CASSIRVQGNLYEQYF
TRBV7-3	NA	TRBJ2-5	TRBD2	TGTGCCAGCAGCTCATCGCGGGGACTAGCGGGAGATCCAGAGACCCAGTACTTC	CASSSSRGLAGDPETQYF
TRBV28	NA	TRBJ2-7	NA	TGTGCCAGCAGTTTACAGACTAGTAGCGAGCAGTACTTC	CASSLQTSSEQYF
TRBV27	NA	TRBJ2-7	NA	TGTGCCAGCGCCTTACAGGGTAACCACGAGCAGTACTTC	CASALQGNHEQYF
TRBV27	NA	TRBJ2-7	NA	TGTGCCAGCAGTTTAATCTCCGGGCTTGGGGCCTACGAGCAGTACTTC	CASSLISGLGAYEQYF
TRBV4-1	NA	TRBJ2-2	NA	TGCGCCAGCAGCCGGGACAAGGAAAGGAGCGGGGAGCTGTTTTTT	CASSRDKERSGELFF
TRBV28	NA	TRBJ2-5	TRBD2	TGTGCCAGCAGTCTGACTAGCGGGAGCCAAGAGACCCAGTACTTC	CASSLTSGSQETQYF
TRBV9	NA	TRBJ1-2	TRBD1	TGTGCCAGCAGCCTAGACCCGAGGAGACAGGGGGATCCTAACTATGGCTACACCTTC	CASSLDPRRQGDPNYGYTF